A single sample is the source of the 10 T cell receptor beta chains below, sequenced in a study of CD8+CD57+ T cells in acquired aplastic anemia. The template used for profiling TCR beta VDJ and CDR3 was genomic DNA. Using its own MiXCR run on the reads, TCRdb lists one record per CDR3 protein. The sample yields approximately 190,000 distinct CDR3 sequences, under 70% seen once. The sample consisted of sorted CD4+, CD8+, or CD8+CD57+ T cells (not recorded which) from PBMCs. Receptor source: a human donor with severe aplastic anemia or a healthy control (not recorded which).

The V and J genes are TRBV7-9 and TRBJ2-7, with unresolved D. The V gene lost 1 base and the J gene lost 6 bases, with 7 bases spanning the gap. The CDR3 is 12 residues long. Per germline, CDR1 SEHNR and CDR2 FQNEAQ (reference sequence). CDR3 coding DNA: TGTGCCAGCAGCTTAGTTTCGAGCGAGCAGTACTTC. Encoded protein: CASSLVSSEQYF.

This clonotype was picked up a small number of times. This chain joins TRBV6-5 and TRBJ1-2, with D maybe TRBD1 (6 bases). Germline CDR1 reads MNHEY; CDR2 reads SVGAGI. Trimming removed 10 bases from V and 7 bases from J, with 22 bases in between. This CDR3 is 14 amino acids long. The CDR3 DNA follows: TGTGCCATCACTCGGGGGTTAGGGGGTAGTGGCTACACCTTC. Its translation: CAITRGLGGSGYTF.

The chain joins TRBV29-1 to TRBJ1-1, with D maybe TRBD1 (5 bases). In germline, CDR1 is SQVTM, CDR2 ANQGSEA. This CDR3 is 12 amino acids long. V shed 3 bases and J shed 4 bases, with 9 bases lying between them. CDR3 sequence: CSVDGRVTEAFF. CDR3 DNA sequence: TGCAGCGTTGATGGCAGGGTCACTGAAGCTTTCTTT.

This clonotype was detected a few times. The V gene is TRBV29-1, the J gene TRBJ2-7, with D perhaps TRBD2 (6 bases). The V end lost 2 bases, the J end lost 6 bases, and 11 bases lay between the germline ends. The CDR3 loop spans 12 amino acids. Germline V gene lookup returns CDR1 SQVTM and CDR2 ANQGSEA. The CDR3 bases are TGCAGCGTTGAAAAACTAGCTGGCGAGCAGTACTTC. It translates to CSVEKLAGEQYF.

The CDR3, as DNA: TGTGCCAGCAGCCACACGGGGGAGACCCAGTACTTC. Its protein product is CASSHTGETQYF. V gene TRBV7-2 combines with J gene TRBJ2-5; weak D call: TRBD2 (5 bases). Trimming shortened V by 5 bases and J by 5 bases, and 9 bases separated the two germline ends. Germline V gene data show CDR1 as SGHTA and CDR2 as FQGNSA. The CDR3 contains 12 residues.

For the CDR3, the DNA is TGCAGTGCTAGACCCACGAGCTCCTACAATGAGCAGTTCTTC. Its protein product is CSARPTSSYNEQFF. This sequence joins TRBV20-1 and TRBJ2-1; no clear D gene. Germline values: CDR1 DFQATT, CDR2 SNEGSKA (reference sequence). The CDR3 totals 14 residues. V shed 2 bases and J shed 0 bases, with 8 bases lying between them.

The chain is built from TRBV12-5 and TRBJ2-7, with TRBD2 identical over 7 bases. J lost 3 bases, V lost 2 bases, and 4 bases had no gene match. The CDR3 is 14 amino acids. Germline V CDR1 and CDR2: LGHNT, FRNRAP. CDR3 nucleotide sequence: TGTGCTAGTGGTTTGATTGGGGGGGGCTACGAGCAGTACTTC. It is translated as CASGLIGGGYEQYF.

This chain connects TRBV20-1 to TRBJ2-7; 12 bases are a match to TRBD2. The CDR3 has 16 amino acids. Trimming cost V 3 bases and J 1 base; bases outside gene matches: 7. The germline CDR1 and CDR2 sequences are DFQATT and SNEGSKA (reference sequence). CDR3 DNA sequence: TGCAGTGCTAGCCTAGCGGGAGGGCCGGTATCCTACGAGCAGTACTTC. As protein: CSASLAGGPVSYEQYF.

This clonotype was counted once. The chain has TRBV7-6 and TRBJ1-2, with D perhaps matching TRBD1 (5 bases). The CDR3 extends over 15 amino acids. Germline V lookup: CDR1 SGHVS, CDR2 FNYEAQ. Trimming stripped 2 bases from V and 0 bases from J, with 10 bases between. CDR3 sequence reads: CASSLTAGSNYGYTF. CDR3 DNA: TGTGCCAGCAGCTTAACAGCAGGGTCTAACTATGGCTACACCTTC.

A word on this clonotype: At one of its ends the junction is not consistent with the germline gene, which may arise from a read error. The V call is TRBV7-9, the J call TRBJ1-2, with 7 nucleotides matching TRBD1. The CDR3 sequence is 14 residues long. The germline gives CDR1 SEHNR, CDR2 FQNEAQ (reference sequence). The CDR3 coding sequence is TGTGCCGGCAGCTTAAGGGGGCCGAACTATGGCTACACCTTC. This codes for CAGSLRGPNYGYTF.